The rows below give T cell receptor beta chains drawn from one sample of a study of shared T cell receptors in the human thymus. Only in-frame clones appear in the TCRdb table, and some are missing; sequencing was by immunoSEQ multiplex PCR. Of about 660,000 clones in the sample, 70% to 90% are singletons; the top ten hold 0.0095% to 0.013%. These records were also assigned to another study, of human thymus T cells.

Sequenced input: thymocytes. The receptors stem from a boy in the first two years of life with a congenital heart defect. CDR3s include the opening cysteine and the closing phenylalanine or tryptophan. Fields, in order: J gene, clone size, D gene, V gene, CDR3 protein, CDR3 DNA. D genes are given only for firm matches. Expanded clones get a size class; other rows say once, few or many, or leave the size out.

TRBJ2-1	.	TRBD2	TRBV4-1	CASSQTGTSAHNEQFF	TGCGCCAGCAGCCAAACCGGGACTAGCGCCCACAATGAGCAGTTCTTC
TRBJ1-2	.	.	TRBV6-5	CASRPIEGTNYGYTF	TGTGCCAGCAGACCGATAGAGGGAACTAACTATGGCTACACCTTC
TRBJ2-7	.	TRBD2	TRBV7-2	CASSHGRALAGDSHEQYF	TGTGCCAGCAGCCATGGCAGAGCTTTAGCGGGAGACTCCCACGAGCAGTACTTC
TRBJ2-2	.	TRBD1	TRBV2	CASSRTGGTGELFF	TGTGCCAGCAGCAGGACAGGGGGGACCGGGGAGCTGTTTTTT
TRBJ2-7	once	TRBD1	TRBV4-3	CASSHLVQGANYYEQYF	TGCGCCAGCAGCCACCTCGTCCAGGGGGCAAACTACTACGAGCAGTACTTC
TRBJ2-5	.	TRBD2	TRBV7-8	CASSLPSGGGSEETQYF	TGTGCCAGCAGCTTACCCTCTGGGGGAGGGAGTGAAGAGACCCAGTACTTC
TRBJ1-5	.	.	TRBV7-8	CASSPRPYQPQHF	TGTGCCAGCAGCCCCAGGCCCTATCAGCCCCAGCATTTT
TRBJ2-7	.	TRBD1	TRBV2	CASRPGGQGAPSYEQYF	TGTGCCAGCAGACCCGGTGGGCAGGGGGCCCCCTCCTACGAGCAGTACTTC
TRBJ2-1	.	.	TRBV25-1	CASSENRTRDTFYNEQFF	TGTGCCAGCAGTGAAAATAGAACGAGGGACACTTTTTACAATGAGCAGTTCTTC
TRBJ2-3	.	TRBD2	TRBV4-2	CASSRSGSGDTQYF	TGTGCCAGCAGCCGTAGCGGGAGTGGAGATACGCAGTATTTT
TRBJ2-7	.	TRBD2	TRBV4-1	CASSQGNLAGKDEQYF	TGCGCCAGCAGCCAAGGAAACCTAGCGGGAAAGGACGAGCAGTACTTC
TRBJ2-7	.	.	TRBV5-6	CASSLTEAEQYF	TGTGCCAGCAGCTTGACCGAAGCCGAGCAGTACTTC
TRBJ2-5	.	.	TRBV27	CASSFTLKETQYF	TGTGCCAGCAGTTTTACCCTAAAAGAGACCCAGTACTTC
TRBJ2-7	.	.	TRBV14	CASSSWQGNSYEQYF	TGTGCCAGCAGCTCTTGGCAGGGAAATTCCTACGAGCAGTACTTC
TRBJ2-2	.	.	TRBV14	CASSQGRTGELFF	TGTGCCAGCAGCCAGGGGCGGACCGGGGAGCTGTTTTTT
TRBJ2-5	.	.	TRBV7-9	CASSLTGLGAKETQYF	TGTGCCAGCAGCCTTACAGGGCTGGGGGCCAAGGAGACCCAGTACTTC
TRBJ2-7	.	TRBD1	TRBV19	CASSYRQGNSYEQYF	TGTGCCAGTAGTTATCGACAGGGAAACTCCTACGAGCAGTACTTC
TRBJ1-2	.	TRBD1	TRBV9	CASSVPGQSDHGYTF	TGTGCCAGCAGCGTTCCGGGACAGAGCGACCATGGCTACACCTTC
TRBJ2-1	.	.	TRBV7-3	CASSPRRDSPDNEQFF	TGTGCCAGCAGCCCTCGTCGGGACTCTCCCGACAATGAGCAGTTCTTC
TRBJ1-5	.	.	TRBV7-2	CASSVGGGRYSNQPQHF	TGTGCCAGCAGCGTTGGAGGTGGGCGGTATAGCAATCAGCCCCAGCATTTT
TRBJ1-5	.	TRBD1	TRBV28	CASSLGTDKSNQPQHF	TGTGCCAGCAGTCTTGGGACAGATAAGAGCAATCAGCCCCAGCATTTT
TRBJ1-4	.	.	TRBV30	CAWKRGREKLFF	TGTGCCTGGAAAAGAGGGAGGGAAAAACTGTTTTTT
TRBJ2-4	.	.	TRBV6-1	CASSEAPFAKNIQYF	TGTGCCAGCAGTGAAGCTCCCTTTGCCAAAAACATTCAGTACTTC
TRBJ1-5	.	.	TRBV11-2	CASSLGGEINQPQHF	TGTGCCAGCAGCTTAGGGGGCGAGATCAATCAGCCCCAGCATTTT
TRBJ2-5	.	TRBD2	TRBV4-1	CASSQREGGQETQYF	TGCGCCAGCAGCCAGCGGGAGGGCGGGCAAGAGACCCAGTACTTC
TRBJ1-2	.	TRBD1	TRBV19	CASHPRGPGTEYGYTF	TGTGCCAGTCACCCCCGGGGCCCCGGGACAGAATATGGCTACACCTTC
TRBJ1-4	.	TRBD1	TRBV15	CATSRTGGSEKLFF	TGTGCCACCAGCAGGACAGGGGGGTCCGAAAAACTGTTTTTT
TRBJ2-3	.	TRBD2	TRBV2	CASSPGLAGITDTQYF	TGTGCCAGCAGTCCCGGACTAGCGGGGATCACAGATACGCAGTATTTT
TRBJ2-7	.	.	TRBV28	CASSPSGWGGSPYEQYF	TGTGCCAGCAGCCCCTCCGGTTGGGGGGGCTCACCCTACGAGCAGTACTTC
TRBJ2-7	.	TRBD2	TRBV14	CASSREIWLAGPYEQYF	TGTGCCAGCAGCCGAGAGATTTGGCTAGCGGGGCCCTACGAGCAGTACTTC
TRBJ2-5	.	TRBD2	TRBV30	CAGHSSGRPQLTQYF	TGTGCCGGACACTCTAGCGGGAGGCCCCAGTTGACCCAGTACTTC
TRBJ2-6	.	.	TRBV4-3	CASSQGGSGANVLTF	TGCGCCAGCAGCCAAGGCGGGTCTGGGGCCAACGTCCTGACTTTC
TRBJ2-3	.	TRBD2	TRBV6-1	CASSEGGTTYTDTQYF	TGTGCCAGCAGTGAAGGGGGGACTACCTACACAGATACGCAGTATTTT
TRBJ1-3	.	.	TRBV5-6	CASSLWSNNREVNTIYF	TGTGCCAGCAGCTTGTGGTCTAATAACAGGGAAGTAAACACCATATATTTT
TRBJ2-5	.	TRBD2	TRBV9	CASSPSGRAGETQYF	TGTGCCAGCAGCCCCAGCGGGAGGGCAGGCGAGACCCAGTACTTC
TRBJ2-2	.	.	TRBV7-9	CASSLTGETGELFF	TGTGCCAGCAGCCTAACGGGGGAAACCGGGGAGCTGTTTTTT
TRBJ2-1	few	TRBD2	TRBV11-3	CASSLQGGRPYNEQFF	TGTGCCAGCAGCTTACAGGGAGGGCGTCCTTACAATGAGCAGTTCTTC
TRBJ1-2	.	.	TRBV7-9	CASSFGKDHGYTF	TGTGCCAGCAGCTTCGGGAAGGACCATGGCTACACCTTC
TRBJ2-7	few	TRBD2	TRBV4-1	CASSPGLASSYEQYF	TGCGCCAGCAGCCCGGGACTAGCGAGCTCCTACGAGCAGTACTTC
TRBJ1-3	few	.	TRBV6-4	CASSALVNTIYF	TGTGCCAGCAGTGCCCTAGTCAACACCATATATTTT
TRBJ1-6	.	TRBD1	TRBV6-6	CASSYGPGRGSTTLHF	TGTGCCAGCAGTTACGGGCCCGGCAGGGGGAGCACGACCCTCCACTTT
TRBJ2-7	few	TRBD1	TRBV10-1	CASSRDSTYEQYF	TGCGCCAGCAGCCGGGACAGTACCTACGAGCAGTACTTC
TRBJ2-7	.	.	TRBV6-1	CASSDGNPEEQYF	TGTGCCAGCAGTGACGGGAACCCTGAAGAGCAGTACTTC
TRBJ1-4	.	TRBD1	TRBV6-1	CASSDPPGQGKSGEKLFF	TGTGCCAGCAGTGACCCCCCCGGACAGGGGAAAAGTGGAGAAAAACTGTTTTTT